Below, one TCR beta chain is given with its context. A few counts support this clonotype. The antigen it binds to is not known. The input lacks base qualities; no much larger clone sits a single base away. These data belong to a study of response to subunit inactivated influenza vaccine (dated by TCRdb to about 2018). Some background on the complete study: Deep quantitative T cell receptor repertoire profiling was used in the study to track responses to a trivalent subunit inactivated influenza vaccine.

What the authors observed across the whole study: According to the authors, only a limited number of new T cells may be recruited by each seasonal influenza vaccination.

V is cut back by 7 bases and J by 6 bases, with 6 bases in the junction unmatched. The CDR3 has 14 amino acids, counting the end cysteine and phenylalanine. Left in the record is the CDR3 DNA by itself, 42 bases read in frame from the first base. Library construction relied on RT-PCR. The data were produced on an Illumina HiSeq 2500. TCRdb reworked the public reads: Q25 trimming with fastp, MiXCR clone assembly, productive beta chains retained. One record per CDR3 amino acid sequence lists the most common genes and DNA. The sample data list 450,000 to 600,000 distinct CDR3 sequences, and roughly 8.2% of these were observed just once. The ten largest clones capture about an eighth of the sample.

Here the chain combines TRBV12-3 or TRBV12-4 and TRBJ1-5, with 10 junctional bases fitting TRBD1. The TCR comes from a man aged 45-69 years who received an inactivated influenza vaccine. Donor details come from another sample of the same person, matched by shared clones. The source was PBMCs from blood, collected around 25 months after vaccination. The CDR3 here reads CASNRQGAFQPQHF. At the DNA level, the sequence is TGTGCCAGCAACAGACAGGGGGCATTTCAGCCCCAGCATTTT.